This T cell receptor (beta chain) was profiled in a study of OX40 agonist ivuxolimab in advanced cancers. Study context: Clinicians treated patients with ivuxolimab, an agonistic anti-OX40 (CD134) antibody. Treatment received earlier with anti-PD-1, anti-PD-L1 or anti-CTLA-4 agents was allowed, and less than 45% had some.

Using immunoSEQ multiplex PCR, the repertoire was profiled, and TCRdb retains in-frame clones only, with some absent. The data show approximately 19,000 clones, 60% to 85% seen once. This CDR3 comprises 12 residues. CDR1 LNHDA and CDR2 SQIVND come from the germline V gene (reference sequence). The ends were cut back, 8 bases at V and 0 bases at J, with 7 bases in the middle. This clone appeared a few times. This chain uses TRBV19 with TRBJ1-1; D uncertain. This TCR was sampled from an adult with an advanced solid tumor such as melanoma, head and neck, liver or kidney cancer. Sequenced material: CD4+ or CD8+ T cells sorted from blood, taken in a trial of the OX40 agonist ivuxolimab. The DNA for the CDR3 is TGTGCCAGTTCAGTAATGAACACTGAAGCTTTCTTT. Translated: CASSVMNTEAFF.